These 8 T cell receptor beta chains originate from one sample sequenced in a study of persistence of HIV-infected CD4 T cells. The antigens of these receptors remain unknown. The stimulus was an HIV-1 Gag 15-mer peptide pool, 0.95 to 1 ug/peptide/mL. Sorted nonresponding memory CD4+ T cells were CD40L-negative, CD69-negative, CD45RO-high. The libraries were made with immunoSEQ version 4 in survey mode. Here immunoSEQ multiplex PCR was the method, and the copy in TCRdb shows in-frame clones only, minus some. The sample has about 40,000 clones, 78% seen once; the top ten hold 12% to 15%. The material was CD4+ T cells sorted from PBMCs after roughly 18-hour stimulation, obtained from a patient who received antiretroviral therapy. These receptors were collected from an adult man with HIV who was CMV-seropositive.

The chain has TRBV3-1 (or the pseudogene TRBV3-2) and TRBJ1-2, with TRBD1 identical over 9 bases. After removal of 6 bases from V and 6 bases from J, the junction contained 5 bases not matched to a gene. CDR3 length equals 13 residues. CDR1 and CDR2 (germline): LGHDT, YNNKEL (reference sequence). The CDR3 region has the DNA TGTGCCAGCAGACCGGGACAGGGCAATGGCTACACCTTC. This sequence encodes CASRPGQGNGYTF.

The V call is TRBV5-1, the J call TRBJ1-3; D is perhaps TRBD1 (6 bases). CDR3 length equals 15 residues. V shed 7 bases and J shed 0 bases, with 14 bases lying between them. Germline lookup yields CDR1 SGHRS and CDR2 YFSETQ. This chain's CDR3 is CASRTASFSGNTIYF. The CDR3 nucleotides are TGCGCCAGCCGGACAGCTTCTTTCTCTGGAAACACCATATATTTT.

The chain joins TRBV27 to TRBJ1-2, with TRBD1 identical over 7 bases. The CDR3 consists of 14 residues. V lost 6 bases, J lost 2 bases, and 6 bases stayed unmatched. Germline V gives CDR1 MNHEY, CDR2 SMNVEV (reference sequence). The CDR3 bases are TGTGCCAGCAGGCCTACAGGGGCCAACTATGGCTACACCTTC. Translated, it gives CASRPTGANYGYTF.

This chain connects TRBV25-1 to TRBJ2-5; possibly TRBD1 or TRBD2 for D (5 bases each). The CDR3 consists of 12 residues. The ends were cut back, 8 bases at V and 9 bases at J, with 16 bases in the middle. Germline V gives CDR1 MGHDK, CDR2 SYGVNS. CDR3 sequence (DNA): TGTGCCAGCTGGATGGGGCAGGGAGCCCAGTACTTC. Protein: CASWMGQGAQYF.

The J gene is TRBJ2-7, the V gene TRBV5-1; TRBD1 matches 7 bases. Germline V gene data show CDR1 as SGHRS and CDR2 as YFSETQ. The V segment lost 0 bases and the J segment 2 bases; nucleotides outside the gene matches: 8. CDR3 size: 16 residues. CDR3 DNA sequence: TGCGCCAGCAGCTTGGGGGACAGCCACGAACCCTACGAGCAGTACTTC. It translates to CASSLGDSHEPYEQYF.

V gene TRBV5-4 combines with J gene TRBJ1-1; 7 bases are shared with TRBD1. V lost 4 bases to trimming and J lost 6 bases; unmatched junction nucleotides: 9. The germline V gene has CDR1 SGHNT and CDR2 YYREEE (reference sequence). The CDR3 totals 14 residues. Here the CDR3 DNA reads TGTGCCAGCAGCGCCCATACAGGGGACGCTGAAGCTTTCTTT. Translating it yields CASSAHTGDAEAFF.

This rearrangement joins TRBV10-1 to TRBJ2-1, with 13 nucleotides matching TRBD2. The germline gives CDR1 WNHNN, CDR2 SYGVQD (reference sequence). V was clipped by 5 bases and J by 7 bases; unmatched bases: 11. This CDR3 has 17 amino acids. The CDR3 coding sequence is TGCGCCAGCAGTCCTGGACTAGCGGGGGTGCAGGGGAATGAGCAGTTCTTC. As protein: CASSPGLAGVQGNEQFF.

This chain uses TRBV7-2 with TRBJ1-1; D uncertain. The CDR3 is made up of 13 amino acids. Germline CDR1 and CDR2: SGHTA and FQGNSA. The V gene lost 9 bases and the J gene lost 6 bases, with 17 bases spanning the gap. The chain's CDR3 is CASLIRGRAEAFF. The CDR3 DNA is TGTGCCAGTTTGATTCGGGGAAGGGCTGAAGCTTTCTTT.